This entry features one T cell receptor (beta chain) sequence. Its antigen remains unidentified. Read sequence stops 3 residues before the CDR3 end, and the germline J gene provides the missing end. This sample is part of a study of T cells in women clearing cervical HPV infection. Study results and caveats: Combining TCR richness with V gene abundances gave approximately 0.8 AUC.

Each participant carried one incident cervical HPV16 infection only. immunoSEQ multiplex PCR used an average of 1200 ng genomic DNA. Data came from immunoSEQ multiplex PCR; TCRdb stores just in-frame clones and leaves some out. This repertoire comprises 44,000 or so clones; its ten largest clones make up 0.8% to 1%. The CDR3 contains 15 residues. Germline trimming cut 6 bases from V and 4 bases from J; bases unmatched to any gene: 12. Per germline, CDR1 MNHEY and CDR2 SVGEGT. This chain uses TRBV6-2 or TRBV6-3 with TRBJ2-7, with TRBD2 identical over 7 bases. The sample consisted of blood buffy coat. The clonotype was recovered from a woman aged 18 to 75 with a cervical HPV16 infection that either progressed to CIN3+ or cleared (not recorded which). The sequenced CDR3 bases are TGTGCCAGCAGCCACCCTCGGGGGGTGGCATACGAG. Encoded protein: CASSHPRGVAYE. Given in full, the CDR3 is CASSHPRGVAYEQYF.